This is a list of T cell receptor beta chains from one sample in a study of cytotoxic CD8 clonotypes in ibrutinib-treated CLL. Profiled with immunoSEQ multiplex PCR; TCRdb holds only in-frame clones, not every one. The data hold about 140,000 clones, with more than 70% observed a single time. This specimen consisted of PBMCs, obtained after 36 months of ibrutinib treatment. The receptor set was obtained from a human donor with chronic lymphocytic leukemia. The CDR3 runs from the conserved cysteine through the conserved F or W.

CASSESAGGPGDTQYF	TRBJ2-3	TRBV6-1
CASSLSSGVSYNEQFF	TRBJ2-1	TRBV7-3
CASSHPRGQGAEGNTEAFF	TRBJ1-1	TRBV23-1
CASSPGDNYGYTF	TRBJ1-2	TRBV18
CASSEEPGGANVLTF	TRBJ2-6	TRBV6-1
CASSPASSDSPLHF	TRBJ1-6	TRBV18
CASSPLPRDRNYGYTF	TRBJ1-2	TRBV27
CASSYSAGGAYEQYF	TRBJ2-7	TRBV6-5
CAWSSPTGGGSGYTF	TRBJ1-2	TRBV30
CASSFSGSSGNTIYF	TRBJ1-3	TRBV7-6
CAWSGGSSSYNEQFF	TRBJ2-1	TRBV30
CASSSYQGPYTF	TRBJ1-2	TRBV13
CASSLEGHMETQYF	TRBJ2-5	TRBV7-6
CASSPMAGPPGGYNSPLHF	TRBJ1-6	TRBV27
CASSLGQANYGYTF	TRBJ1-2	TRBV7-2
CASSPRAYTGGMNTEAFF	TRBJ1-1	TRBV18
CASSPGHATYTEAFF	TRBJ1-1	TRBV5-1
CASSLFAPMNTEAFF	TRBJ1-1	TRBV5-6
CASSRDRGYNEQFF	TRBJ2-1	TRBV11-2
CASSQEVARGSSYEQYF	TRBJ2-7	TRBV4-2
CASSIGDYRAYGYTF	TRBJ1-2	TRBV5-1
CASSLGKSYNSPLHF	TRBJ1-6	TRBV5-1
CASSLDLAGAQETQYF	TRBJ2-5	TRBV7-9
CASSVMGLAGEQFF	TRBJ2-1	TRBV2
CASSPLSNTGELFF	TRBJ2-2	TRBV18
CASSHLMNTEAFF	TRBJ1-1	TRBV6-4
CASSLGGSYEQYF	TRBJ2-7	TRBV28
CASSLGGSANQPQHF	TRBJ1-5	TRBV28
CASALDYQPQHF	TRBJ1-5	TRBV7-2